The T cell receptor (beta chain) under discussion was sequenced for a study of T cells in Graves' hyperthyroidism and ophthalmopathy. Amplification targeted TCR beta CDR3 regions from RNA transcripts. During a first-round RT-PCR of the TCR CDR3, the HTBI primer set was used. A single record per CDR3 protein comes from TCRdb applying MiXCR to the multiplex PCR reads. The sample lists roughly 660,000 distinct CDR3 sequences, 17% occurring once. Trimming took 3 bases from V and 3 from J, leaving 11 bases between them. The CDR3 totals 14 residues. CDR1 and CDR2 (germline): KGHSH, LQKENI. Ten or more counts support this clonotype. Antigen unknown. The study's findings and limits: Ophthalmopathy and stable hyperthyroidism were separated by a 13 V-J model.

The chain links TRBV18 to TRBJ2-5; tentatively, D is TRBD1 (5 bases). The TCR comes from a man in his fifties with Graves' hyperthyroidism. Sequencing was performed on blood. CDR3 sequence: CASSPRQLKETQYF. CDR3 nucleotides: TGTGCCAGCTCACCGCGACAGTTAAAAGAGACCCAGTACTTC.